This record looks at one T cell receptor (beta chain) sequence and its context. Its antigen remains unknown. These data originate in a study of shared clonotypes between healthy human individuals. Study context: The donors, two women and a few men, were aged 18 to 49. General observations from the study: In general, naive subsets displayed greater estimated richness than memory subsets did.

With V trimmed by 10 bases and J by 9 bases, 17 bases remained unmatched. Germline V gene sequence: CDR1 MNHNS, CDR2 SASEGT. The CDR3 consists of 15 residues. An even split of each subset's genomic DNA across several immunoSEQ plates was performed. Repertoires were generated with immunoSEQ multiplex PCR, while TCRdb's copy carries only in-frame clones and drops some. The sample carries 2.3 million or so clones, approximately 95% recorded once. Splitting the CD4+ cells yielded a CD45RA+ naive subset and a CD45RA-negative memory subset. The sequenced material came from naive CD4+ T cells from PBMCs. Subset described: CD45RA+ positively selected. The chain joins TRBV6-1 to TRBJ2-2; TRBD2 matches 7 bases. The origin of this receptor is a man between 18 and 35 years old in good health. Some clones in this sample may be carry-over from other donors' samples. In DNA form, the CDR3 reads TGTGCCATAACGGGGAGGGCCGGATTTACTAGGGAGCTGTTTTTT. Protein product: CAITGRAGFTRELFF.